These 22 T cell receptor beta chains share one sample of origin, sequenced in a study of cytomegalovirus exposure and HLA in healthy donors. Assay used: immunoSEQ multiplex PCR; TCRdb lists only in-frame clones, some missing. The profile shows tens of thousands of clones, approximately 96% of them singletons. The source material was PBMCs. The receptors originated from a young woman in good health and CMV-seropositive.

The chain is built from TRBV4-1 and TRBJ2-1; D gene unclear. The CDR3 has 14 residues. Between the trimmed V and J ends, which lost 5 bases and 7 bases, there was a span of 15 bases. Germline CDR1 is MGHRA and CDR2 is YSYEKL. CDR3: CASSEASTSNEQFF. CDR3 DNA sequence: TGCGCCAGCAGCGAGGCTAGTACTTCGAATGAGCAGTTCTTC.

The chain joins TRBV7-9 to TRBJ2-7; no firm D call. Germline-derived CDR1 and CDR2 are SEHNR and FQNEAQ (reference sequence). The V and J ends lost 7 bases and 1 base respectively, with 11 bases between them. The CDR3 runs to 13 residues. CDR3 sequence (DNA): TGTGCCAGCATGTCAAGTAGATCCTACGAGCAGTACTTC. It yields the protein CASMSSRSYEQYF.

This clone was seen a single time. The chain recombines TRBV2 with TRBJ2-7, with TRBD1 identical over 7 bases. The CDR3 covers 14 residues. J lost 2 bases, V lost 5 bases, and 6 bases had no gene match. The germline V gene encodes CDR1 SNHLY and CDR2 FYNNEI. CDR3 DNA sequence: TGTGCCAGCAGTCCCCGACAGGGTCCCTACGAGCAGTACTTC. This sequence encodes CASSPRQGPYEQYF. The entire variable domain, with the rest obtained from reference TRBV2 and TRBJ2-7, is as follows: EPEVTQTPSHQVTQMGQEVILRCVPISNHLYFYWYRQILGQKVEFLVSFYNNEISEKSEIFDDQFSVERPDGSNFTLKIRSTKLEDSAMYFCASSPRQGPYEQYFGPGTRLTVT.

The chain combines TRBV2 with TRBJ2-2, with 7 bases that match TRBD2. The ends lost 7 bases at V and 7 bases at J; junction bases unmatched: 12. Germline V gives CDR1 SNHLY, CDR2 FYNNEI. This CDR3 has 15 residues. The CDR3 reads CASKNVAGEVGELFF. As DNA, the CDR3 is TGTGCCAGCAAGAACGTGGCGGGAGAGGTCGGGGAGCTGTTTTTT.

The chain couples TRBV28 to TRBJ1-1; 7 nucleotides match TRBD1. Germline values: CDR1 MDHEN, CDR2 SYDVKM. V dropped 3 bases and J dropped 0; count of bases not matched to a gene: 4. The CDR3 is made up of 15 amino acids. The CDR3 protein is CASSFRDSLNTEAFF. CDR3 coding DNA: TGTGCCAGCAGTTTCCGGGACAGCCTGAACACTGAAGCTTTCTTT. Full variable domain (remainder filled in from reference TRBV28 and TRBJ1-1): DVKVTQSSRYLVKRTGEKVFLECVQDMDHENMFWYRQDPGLGLRLIYFSYDVKMKEKGDIPEGYSVSREKKERFSLILESASTNQTSMYLCASSFRDSLNTEAFFGQGTRLTVV.

This chain joins TRBV4-3 and TRBJ1-1; TRBD1 aligns across 8 bases. J was trimmed by 3 bases and V by 2 bases; bases with no gene match: 2. CDR1 LGHNA and CDR2 YSLEER come from the germline V gene. This CDR3 region has 14 residues. For the CDR3, the DNA is TGCGCCAGCAGCCAAACGACAGGGGACACTGAAGCTTTCTTT. Protein product: CASSQTTGDTEAFF.

CDR3 DNA: TGCGCCAGCAGCTTGGAAAGTCTACTAGTCAATGAGCAGTTCTTC. It encodes CASSLESLLVNEQFF. The chain uses TRBV5-1 and TRBJ2-1; D might be TRBD2 (5 bases). The germline V gene encodes CDR1 SGHRS and CDR2 YFSETQ. V lost 0 bases to trimming and J lost 6 bases, with 13 bases between them. The CDR3 has 15 amino acids.

The gene calls are TRBV4-1 and TRBJ1-4; 8 bases fit TRBD1. The CDR3 is 16 residues long. Per germline, CDR1 MGHRA and CDR2 YSYEKL. V lost 1 base and J lost 0; bases outside the gene matches: 1. CDR3 bases: TGCGCCAGCAGCCAAGCACAGGGGGCAACTAATGAAAAACTGTTTTTT. It is translated as CASSQAQGATNEKLFF.

V and J are TRBV21-1 and TRBJ2-7; whether TRBD1, the table's D call, matches the DNA was not checked. TRBV21-1 is reported as a pseudogene. The CDR3 length is 16 residues. The CDR3 reads CASSGSVGQATYEQYF. DNA of the CDR3: TGTGCCAGCAGCGGGAGCGTGGGACAGGCTACCTACGAGCAGTACTTC.

The J gene is TRBJ2-6, the V gene TRBV4-2, with D possibly matching TRBD1 (6 bases). Trimming left V 0 bases short and J 2 bases short, with 8 bases between. This CDR3 has 16 amino acids. Germline CDR1 LGHNA, CDR2 YNFKEQ. The DNA of the CDR3 is TGTGCCAGCAGCCAAGAGGGACAAGCTGGGGCCAACGTCCTGACTTTC. Its protein is CASSQEGQAGANVLTF.

The V call is TRBV18, the J call TRBJ2-5, with 12 bases identical to TRBD2. This CDR3 is 19 amino acids long. Trimming cost V 2 bases and J 2 bases; bases outside gene matches: 12. The germline V gene encodes CDR1 KGHSH and CDR2 LQKENI. This chain's CDR3 is CASSPKATSGRPFQETQYF. The CDR3 DNA follows: TGTGCCAGCTCACCAAAGGCGACTAGCGGGAGACCATTTCAAGAGACCCAGTACTTC.

The V call is TRBV9, the J call TRBJ2-3, with 12 nucleotides matching TRBD2. After removal of 2 bases from V and 0 bases from J, the junction contained 7 bases not matched to a gene. CDR1 is SGDLS and CDR2 is YYNGEE in the germline V gene. The CDR3 runs 18 residues. CDR3 DNA sequence: TGTGCCAGCAGCGTGGGGACTAGCGGGCAAACTAGCACAGATACGCAGTATTTT. Protein product: CASSVGTSGQTSTDTQYF.

This sequence joins TRBV28 and TRBJ2-2; 12 bases align to TRBD2. The V gene's germline CDR1 is MDHEN and CDR2 SYDVKM. Trimming removed 6 bases from V and 5 bases from J; junction bases left unmatched: 7. This CDR3 contains 16 residues. This chain's CDR3 is CASSPWTSGTTGELFF. The CDR3 DNA is TGTGCCAGCAGCCCTTGGACTAGCGGGACGACCGGGGAGCTGTTTTTT.

The chain links TRBV13 to TRBJ1-1, with D tentatively TRBD1 (6 bases). V gave up 4 bases and J gave up 1 base, with 7 bases separating them. CDR3 length equals 13 residues. The V gene's germline CDR1 is PRHDT and CDR2 FYEKMQ (reference sequence). The CDR3 region is CASSWTANTEAFF. DNA for the CDR3: TGTGCCAGCAGCTGGACAGCGAACACTGAAGCTTTCTTT.

The V and J genes are TRBV28 and TRBJ2-1; TRBD2 might be the D (5 bases). V lost 5 bases and J lost 4, with 15 bases in between. The V gene's germline CDR1 is MDHEN and CDR2 SYDVKM. The CDR3 totals 15 residues. The CDR3 reads CASSPRERFYNEQFF. The CDR3 nucleotides are TGTGCCAGCAGTCCCCGTGAGCGGTTTTACAATGAGCAGTTCTTC.

This chain uses TRBV2 with TRBJ1-6; D gene unclear. Germline CDR1 reads SNHLY; CDR2 reads FYNNEI. V gave up 7 bases and J gave up 7 bases, with 14 bases separating them. The CDR3 totals 14 residues. CDR3 bases: TGTGCCAGCATGAAACAGATGATAAATTCACCCCTCCACTTT. Encoded protein: CASMKQMINSPLHF.

CDR3 in DNA: TGTGCCAGCAGTATACAGGGGTTCCCCTCTGGGGCCAACGTCCTGACTTTC. Amino acids: CASSIQGFPSGANVLTF. The chain is built from TRBV2 and TRBJ2-6; TRBD1 agrees at 7 bases. Germline CDR1 SNHLY, CDR2 FYNNEI. The V segment lost 5 bases and the J segment 0 bases; nucleotides outside the gene matches: 7. The CDR3 has 17 amino acids.

As DNA, the CDR3 is TGTGCCAGCAGTGAATTGGGGGTAGCGGGCACAGATACGCAGTATTTT. The encoded protein is CASSELGVAGTDTQYF. This sequence joins TRBV25-1 and TRBJ2-3; possible D gene TRBD2, 6 bases. Trimming removed 1 base from V and 1 base from J, with 12 bases in between. CDR1 and CDR2 from the germline V gene are MGHDK and SYGVNS. The CDR3 is 16 residues long.

The V gene is TRBV11-3, the J gene TRBJ2-1, with 7 bases that match TRBD1. Unmatched junction bases numbered 7, after V lost 5 bases and J lost 0 bases. The CDR3 length is 16 residues. Germline CDR1 and CDR2: SGHNT and YENEEA. The CDR3 region is CASSTTWDSSYNEQFF. In DNA form, the CDR3 reads TGTGCCAGCAGCACTACGTGGGACAGCTCCTACAATGAGCAGTTCTTC. The full variable domain, with the rest looked up from reference TRBV11-3 and TRBJ2-1, is EAGVVQSPRYKIIEKKQPVAFWCNPISGHNTLYWYLQNLGQGPELLIRYENEEAVDDSQLPKDRFSAERLKGVDSTLKIQPAELGDSAVYLCASSTTWDSSYNEQFFGPGTRLTVL.

The rearrangement joins TRBV9 to TRBJ1-2, with D maybe TRBD1 (5 bases). Deletions cut 5 bases from V and 1 base from J, with 12 bases between. Per the germline V gene, CDR1 is SGDLS and CDR2 is YYNGEE. This CDR3 comprises 14 residues. In DNA, the CDR3 is TGTGCCAGCAGAGGAATCGGGGGTAACTATGGCTACACCTTC. It is translated as CASRGIGGNYGYTF.

The chain uses TRBV7-2 and TRBJ2-2, with TRBD1 matching 11 bases. The CDR3 is 15 residues long. Germline CDR1 is SGHTA and CDR2 is FQGNSA. The junction had 2 bases not matched to a gene; V was cut back by 3 bases and J by 5 bases. The CDR3 sequence: CASSLWDRGTGELFF. The CDR3 DNA is TGTGCCAGCAGCTTGTGGGACAGGGGGACCGGGGAGCTGTTTTTT.

This clone was counted a single time. Compared with germline, one end of the junction differs, possibly owing to a read error. The J gene is TRBJ2-5, the V gene TRBV7-9; a possible D gene is TRBD2 (5 bases). This CDR3 has 14 amino acids. CDR1 SEHNR and CDR2 FQNEAQ come from the germline V gene (reference sequence). In DNA, the CDR3 is TGTGCCAGCAGCCTAGCCGGGATACAAGAGACCCAGTACTTC. This translates into CASSLAGIQETQYF.